These T cell receptor beta chains were read from a single sample in a study of early T cells in non-severe SARS-CoV-2 infection. TCRdb passed the 5' RACE reads through MiXCR, listing each CDR3 protein once. The sample contains approximately 70,000 distinct CDR3 sequences, roughly an eighth of which appear only once. The sample was whole blood. The receptor source for this set is an adult who was a healthcare worker with PCR-confirmed SARS-CoV-2 infection or an uninfected control (not recorded which). The CDR3 runs from the conserved cysteine through the conserved F or W. The order of the fields is clone size, J gene, D gene, V gene, CDR3 DNA, CDR3 protein. A D gene is named only where the DNA matches it firmly. Clone size appears in some rows only: once, few, many, or a class for an expanded clone.

abundance: few; j_gene: TRBJ1-4; d_gene: TRBD1; v_gene: TRBV4-1; CDR3nt: TGCGCCAGCAGCCAAAGACAGGGGTATGGTGAAAAACTGTTTTTT; CDR3aa: CASSQRQGYGEKLFF
abundance: -; j_gene: TRBJ2-7; d_gene: -; v_gene: TRBV6-2/TRBV6-3; CDR3nt: TGTGCCAGCAGTTGGCTACAGGGAGCCGAGCAGTACTTC; CDR3aa: CASSWLQGAEQYF
abundance: -; j_gene: TRBJ2-7; d_gene: TRBD2; v_gene: TRBV29-1; CDR3nt: TGCAGCGTTGATGCCAGCGGGGCCTCCTACGAGCAGTACTTC; CDR3aa: CSVDASGASYEQYF
abundance: -; j_gene: TRBJ1-1; d_gene: -; v_gene: TRBV3-1; CDR3nt: TGTGCCAGCAGCCAAGTAGGCCCGGGGAACACTGAAGCTTTCTTT; CDR3aa: CASSQVGPGNTEAFF
abundance: many; j_gene: TRBJ1-6; d_gene: -; v_gene: TRBV5-1; CDR3nt: TGCGCCAGCAGCGGAAGGAGCTCCTATAATTCACCCCTCCACTTT; CDR3aa: CASSGRSSYNSPLHF
abundance: few; j_gene: TRBJ1-3; d_gene: -; v_gene: TRBV20-1; CDR3nt: TGCAGTGCCCGGCCCTCTGGAAACACCATATATTTT; CDR3aa: CSARPSGNTIYF
abundance: many; j_gene: TRBJ2-6; d_gene: -; v_gene: TRBV29-1; CDR3nt: TGCAGCGTTGAACCCGGCAGGGTAGCTGGGGCCAACGTCCTGACTTTC; CDR3aa: CSVEPGRVAGANVLTF
abundance: -; j_gene: TRBJ2-7; d_gene: -; v_gene: TRBV5-4; CDR3nt: TGTGCCAGCAGCTTGACGGTCAGCTCCTACGAGCAGTACTTC; CDR3aa: CASSLTVSSYEQYF
abundance: -; j_gene: TRBJ2-7; d_gene: -; v_gene: TRBV6-2/TRBV6-3; CDR3nt: TGTGCCAGCAGTTACTCGGCCTACTACGAGCAGTACTTC; CDR3aa: CASSYSAYYEQYF
abundance: few; j_gene: TRBJ2-3; d_gene: -; v_gene: TRBV9; CDR3nt: TGTGCCAGCAGCGTAGATTCAGATACGCAGTATTTT; CDR3aa: CASSVDSDTQYF
abundance: -; j_gene: TRBJ1-5; d_gene: TRBD1; v_gene: TRBV29-1; CDR3nt: TGCAGCGTTGAAGGCGGACAGGGCCCTGGACCTTATAGCAATCAGCCCCAGCATTTT; CDR3aa: CSVEGGQGPGPYSNQPQHF
abundance: many; j_gene: TRBJ2-1; d_gene: -; v_gene: TRBV6-2/TRBV6-3; CDR3nt: TGTGCCAGCAACAATGAGCAGTTCTTC; CDR3aa: CASNNEQFF
abundance: many; j_gene: TRBJ2-3; d_gene: -; v_gene: TRBV18; CDR3nt: TGTGCCAGCTCACCAGATCGGGTAACTAGCACAGATACGCAGTATTTT; CDR3aa: CASSPDRVTSTDTQYF
abundance: many; j_gene: TRBJ1-2; d_gene: -; v_gene: TRBV28; CDR3nt: TGTGCCAGCAGTAAATTCCCTTATGGCTACACCTTC; CDR3aa: CASSKFPYGYTF
abundance: -; j_gene: TRBJ2-1; d_gene: TRBD1; v_gene: TRBV20-1; CDR3nt: TGCAGTGCTAGGGGGACAGGTGATCATGAGCAGTTCTTC; CDR3aa: CSARGTGDHEQFF
abundance: -; j_gene: TRBJ1-2; d_gene: TRBD1; v_gene: TRBV7-2; CDR3nt: TGTGCCAGCAGCTCCGGACAGGGAGACATTTATGGCTACACCTTC; CDR3aa: CASSSGQGDIYGYTF
abundance: -; j_gene: TRBJ2-4; d_gene: -; v_gene: TRBV7-2; CDR3nt: TGTGCCAGCAGCCCCAGACAGGGAGGGATAGCCAAAAACATTCAGTACTTC; CDR3aa: CASSPRQGGIAKNIQYF
abundance: few; j_gene: TRBJ2-7; d_gene: -; v_gene: TRBV6-5; CDR3nt: TGTGCCAGCAGCTCGAAGGGACACCCCTACGAGCAGTACTTC; CDR3aa: CASSSKGHPYEQYF
abundance: -; j_gene: TRBJ1-1; d_gene: -; v_gene: TRBV20-1; CDR3nt: TGCAGTGCTCAGGGAGAGACGAACACTGAAGCTTTCTTT; CDR3aa: CSAQGETNTEAFF
abundance: -; j_gene: TRBJ2-5; d_gene: TRBD1; v_gene: TRBV20-1; CDR3nt: TGCAGTGCCCAGCGACCCGGGACAGGAGCCGAAGAGACCCAGTACTTC; CDR3aa: CSAQRPGTGAEETQYF
abundance: few; j_gene: TRBJ2-4; d_gene: TRBD1; v_gene: TRBV28; CDR3nt: TGTGCCAGCAGCAGAACCGGGACAGGGGGTACCGGCATTCAGTACTTC; CDR3aa: CASSRTGTGGTGIQYF
abundance: -; j_gene: TRBJ1-5; d_gene: TRBD1; v_gene: TRBV28; CDR3nt: TGTGCCAGCAGTTTTTCCGATTTCCGGACAGGATTCCAGCCCCAGCATTTT; CDR3aa: CASSFSDFRTGFQPQHF
abundance: few; j_gene: TRBJ2-3; d_gene: -; v_gene: TRBV20-1; CDR3nt: TGCAGTGTCGGGGGGCCTAGCACAGATACGCAGTATTTT; CDR3aa: CSVGGPSTDTQYF
abundance: few; j_gene: TRBJ1-2; d_gene: -; v_gene: TRBV7-2; CDR3nt: TGTGCCAGCAGCTTAGATGATGTAGGCTATGGCTACACCTTC; CDR3aa: CASSLDDVGYGYTF
abundance: -; j_gene: TRBJ2-7; d_gene: -; v_gene: TRBV20-1; CDR3nt: TGCAGTGCTCCTGGGACATTCGTCTACGAGCAGTACTTC; CDR3aa: CSAPGTFVYEQYF
abundance: -; j_gene: TRBJ1-5; d_gene: -; v_gene: TRBV5-1; CDR3nt: TGTGCCAGCAGCCCGGGCTATAGCAATCAGCCCCAGCATTTT; CDR3aa: CASSPGYSNQPQHF
abundance: few; j_gene: TRBJ2-1; d_gene: TRBD1; v_gene: TRBV9; CDR3nt: TGTGCCAGCAGCGGACAGGGGGCGATCGGTAATGAGCAGTTCTTC; CDR3aa: CASSGQGAIGNEQFF
abundance: -; j_gene: TRBJ2-1; d_gene: -; v_gene: TRBV7-6; CDR3nt: TGTGCCAGCAGACCCTCTTTTGGGTACAATGAGCAGTTCTTC; CDR3aa: CASRPSFGYNEQFF
abundance: few; j_gene: TRBJ2-7; d_gene: TRBD1; v_gene: TRBV29-1; CDR3nt: TGCAGCGCAGACAGGGGATACGAGCAGTACTTC; CDR3aa: CSADRGYEQYF
abundance: -; j_gene: TRBJ2-3; d_gene: TRBD2; v_gene: TRBV20-1; CDR3nt: TGCAGTGTTGCAGCGGGGGGAAACACAGATACGCAGTATTTT; CDR3aa: CSVAAGGNTDTQYF
abundance: many; j_gene: TRBJ2-5; d_gene: -; v_gene: TRBV6-2/TRBV6-3; CDR3nt: TGTGCCAGCGCAGGGCCCGAAGAGACCCAGTACTTC; CDR3aa: CASAGPEETQYF
abundance: -; j_gene: TRBJ2-5; d_gene: TRBD2; v_gene: TRBV6-6; CDR3nt: TGTGCCAGCAGGGACCGGACTAGCGGGGGGGCGGCCCAGTACTTC; CDR3aa: CASRDRTSGGAAQYF